These 28 T cell receptor beta chains came from one sample sequenced in a study of blood T cells in healthy people across ages. With a J-beta primer mix and a sample-barcoded 5' primer, a second PCR ran about 7 to 12 cycles. TCRdb ran MiXCR on the 5' RACE reads and lists one entry per CDR3 protein. The data show roughly 1.5 million distinct CDR3 sequences, roughly 43% seen once. Sequencing was done on a sample of blood. Source of these receptors: a woman between 18 and 30 years old in good health.

This clonotype was seen a handful of times. The chain combines TRBV3-1 with TRBJ1-1, with 12 bases aligning to TRBD1. CDR1 LGHDT and CDR2 YNNKEL come from the germline V gene (reference sequence). CDR3 length equals 17 residues. Losses at the gene ends were 1 base for V and 3 bases for J; bases not matched to a gene: 6. CDR3 protein: CASSQVPGTGGDTEAFF. CDR3 DNA: TGTGCCAGCAGCCAAGTCCCCGGGACAGGGGGCGACACTGAAGCTTTCTTT.

The rearrangement links TRBV7-2 to TRBJ1-5, with unresolved D. The CDR3 has 18 residues. Looked up from germline, CDR1 is SGHTA and CDR2 is FQGNSA. Trimming cost V 1 base and J 9 bases, with 25 bases left between them. The DNA of the CDR3 is TGTGCCAGCAGCTTAGGGGTGGTGAGACGGGAAGATGATTTGCCCCAGCATTTT. Its translation is CASSLGVVRREDDLPQHF.

V is TRBV7-9 and J is TRBJ1-2; no definite D call. This CDR3 has 12 residues. Germline-derived CDR1 and CDR2 are SEHNR and FQNEAQ (reference sequence). V lost 5 bases to trimming and J lost 2 bases, with 6 bases between them. The CDR3 here is CASSNMNYGYTF. The DNA for the CDR3 is TGTGCCAGCAGCAACATGAACTATGGCTACACCTTC.

The V gene is TRBV20-1, the J gene TRBJ2-1, with D maybe TRBD2 (5 bases). V lost 2 bases, J lost 2 bases, and 7 bases lay in between. Germline values: CDR1 DFQATT, CDR2 SNEGSKA (reference sequence). This CDR3 is built from 13 residues. The CDR3, as DNA: TGCAGTGCTAGAAAGGGAGCCTACAATGAGCAGTTCTTC. This gives the protein CSARKGAYNEQFF.

V gene TRBV27 combines with J gene TRBJ2-3; TRBD2 is a possible D gene (5 bases). The V end lost 9 bases, the J end lost 0 bases, and 13 bases lay between the germline ends. The CDR3 totals 14 residues. CDR1 and CDR2 (germline): MNHEY, SMNVEV (reference sequence). The CDR3 reads CASWTGFSTDTQYF. DNA for the CDR3: TGTGCCAGTTGGACGGGGTTTAGCACAGATACGCAGTATTTT.

This clonotype was seen only a few times. The J gene is TRBJ1-4, the V gene TRBV7-9; D unresolved. V gave up 6 bases and J gave up 6 bases, with 5 bases separating them. This CDR3 comprises 11 residues. Germline CDR1 and CDR2: SEHNR and FQNEAQ (reference sequence). CDR3 coding DNA: TGTGCCAGCAGGGGTGATGAAAAACTGTTTTTT. Amino acid sequence: CASRGDEKLFF.

This clonotype showed up just once. The chain recombines TRBV7-8 with TRBJ2-1; D not certain. Trimming cost V 5 bases and J 1 base, with 18 bases left between them. The CDR3 has 17 amino acids. Per the germline V gene, CDR1 is SGHVS and CDR2 is FQNEAQ. The CDR3 region has the DNA TGTGCCAGCAGCCCTCGTCCCAGGTGGTATTCCTACAATGAGCAGTTCTTC. Protein product: CASSPRPRWYSYNEQFF. Full variable domain (rest looked up from reference TRBV7-8 and TRBJ2-1): GAGVSQSPRYKVAKRGQDVALRCDPISGHVSLFWYQQALGQGPEFLTYFQNEAQLDKSGLPSDRFFAERPEGSVSTLKIQRTQQEDSAVYLCASSPRPRWYSYNEQFFGPGTRLTVL.

This chain uses TRBV18 with TRBJ1-1; D is perhaps TRBD1 (6 bases). The germline CDR1 and CDR2 sequences are KGHSH and LQKENI. The CDR3 sequence is 12 residues long. Trimming stripped 5 bases from V and 6 bases from J, with 10 bases between. The CDR3 here is CASSSDSSEAFF. CDR3 bases: TGTGCCAGCTCATCGGACAGCTCTGAAGCTTTCTTT.

The chain recombines TRBV6-6 with TRBJ1-2; 7 nucleotides line up with TRBD1. CDR3 size: 15 residues. V lost 6 bases, J lost 2 bases, and 9 bases stayed unmatched. CDR1 MNHNY and CDR2 SVGAGI come from the germline V gene (reference sequence). Here the CDR3 reads CASRPTGQSNYGYTF. The CDR3 coding sequence is TGTGCCAGCAGACCTACGGGACAGAGCAACTATGGCTACACCTTC.

The chain is built from TRBV11-2 and TRBJ2-1; TRBD2 matches 8 bases. Germline V gene lookup returns CDR1 SGHAT and CDR2 FQNNGV. The CDR3 runs 17 residues. J lost 1 base, V lost 0 bases, and 5 bases had no gene match. The CDR3 DNA reads TGTGCCAGCAGCTTAGACCGGCAGCGGGGGTCCTACAATGAGCAGTTCTTC. Its translation: CASSLDRQRGSYNEQFF.

This clonotype has a handful of counts. This rearrangement joins TRBV30 to TRBJ1-5, with D tentatively TRBD1 (6 bases). The germline CDR1 and CDR2 sequences are GTSNPN and SVGIG (reference sequence). The CDR3 covers 15 residues. The V and J ends lost 3 bases and 1 base respectively, with 13 bases between them. The CDR3 coding sequence is TGTGCCTGGAGCAAGGGGGATATAAGCAATCAGCCCCAGCATTTT. Translating it yields CAWSKGDISNQPQHF.

This rearrangement joins TRBV5-5 to TRBJ1-6, with D possibly TRBD1 on 5 matching bases. CDR1 is SGHKS and CDR2 is YYEKEE in the germline V gene (reference sequence). V was shortened by 7 bases and J by 7 bases, with 21 bases between the two germline ends. The length of the CDR3 is 16 residues. CDR3 nucleotides: TGTGCCAGCGCAAAGAATGTTGGGGCTGGCAATTCACCCCTCCACTTT. This encodes CASAKNVGAGNSPLHF.

The table lists this clonotype with a count of one. The rearrangement uses TRBV12-3 or TRBV12-4 and TRBJ1-2; tentatively, D is TRBD1 (6 bases). This CDR3 has 13 residues. V was clipped by 6 bases and J by 4 bases, with 12 bases between them. CDR3 loop: CASRLGGTYGYTF. The DNA of the CDR3 is TGTGCCAGCAGACTAGGGGGAACCTATGGCTACACCTTC.

This clonotype has just a few counts. The junction and the germline gene differ at one end; a read error may be behind it. The V and J genes are TRBV4-1 and TRBJ1-2; 10 nucleotides line up with TRBD1. Germline assignment: CDR1 MGHRA and CDR2 YSYEKL. This CDR3 is 15 amino acids long. The CDR3 region has the DNA TGCGCCAGCAGCGAAGAACGGACAGGGGGTCATGGCTACACCTTC. Translated, it gives CASSEERTGGHGYTF.

V is TRBV6-2 or TRBV6-3 and J is TRBJ1-5; D is ambiguous. CDR1 MNHEY and CDR2 SVGEGT come from the germline V gene. CDR3 length equals 13 residues. Trimming removed 5 bases at V and 6 bases at J, with 11 bases between. The CDR3 coding sequence is TGTGCCAGCAGTAGCCTGCTGAGTCAGCCCCAGCATTTT. Translating it yields CASSSLLSQPQHF.

This clonotype was recorded many times. J is TRBJ2-5 and V is TRBV29-1, with TRBD2 as a possible D gene (6 bases). Germline V lookup: CDR1 SQVTM, CDR2 ANQGSEA. This CDR3 spans 13 amino acids. V dropped 7 bases and J dropped 3 bases, with 15 bases sitting between them. In DNA form, the CDR3 reads TGCAGCGCGGACGCGGGGCTAAAAGAGACCCAGTACTTC. Translation gives CSADAGLKETQYF.

V is TRBV5-4 and J is TRBJ1-1; D gene uncertain. Germline CDR1 reads SGHNT; CDR2 reads YYREEE (reference sequence). Trimming shortened V by 1 base and J by 8 bases, and 12 bases separated the two germline ends. CDR3 length equals 13 residues. CDR3 region: CASSLFAQPEAFF. For the CDR3, the DNA is TGTGCCAGCAGCTTGTTCGCACAGCCCGAAGCTTTCTTT.

The J gene is TRBJ1-2, the V gene TRBV6-5, with TRBD1 identical over 10 bases. V gave up 10 bases and J gave up 13 bases; unmatched junction bases: 9. This CDR3 is 11 amino acids long. CDR1 and CDR2 from the germline V gene are MNHEY and SVGAGI. CDR3: CANRQGAGATF. CDR3 in DNA: TGTGCCAACAGACAGGGGGCGGGGGCCACCTTC.

The chain recombines TRBV6-6 with TRBJ2-1; 9 bases line up with TRBD1. The tail of the sequence fits TRBJ2-7 better, so the J call may be wrong. This CDR3 has 15 residues. Germline V gene sequence: CDR1 MNHNY, CDR2 SVGAGI (reference sequence). The CDR3 nucleotides are TGTGCCAGCAGGAACGGGGACAGGGACTTGAGCGAGCAGTACTTC. Its translation: CASRNGDRDLSEQYF.

V gene TRBV15 combines with J gene TRBJ1-1; the match to TRBD1 covers 9 bases. The CDR3 has 15 residues. Germline V gene sequence: CDR1 LNHNV, CDR2 YYDKDF (reference sequence). V lost 1 base, J lost 6 bases, and 6 bases stayed unmatched. CDR3 bases: TGTGCCACCAGCAGAGTCGGACAGGGGAAGGCTGAAGCTTTCTTT. Its translation: CATSRVGQGKAEAFF.

The chain carries TRBV27 and TRBJ2-3; no firm D call. Germline CDR1 reads MNHEY; CDR2 reads SMNVEV (reference sequence). This CDR3 contains 14 residues. V was cut by 5 bases and J by 2 bases, with 11 bases left in between. The CDR3 nucleotides are TGTGCCAGCAGTGTCGGATCGTTCACAGATACGCAGTATTTT. It is translated as CASSVGSFTDTQYF.

This chain connects TRBV4-2 to TRBJ2-3; D uncertain. There are 16 residues in the CDR3. V was pared by 4 bases and J by 2 bases, with 16 bases between. The germline gives CDR1 LGHNA, CDR2 YNFKEQ. CDR3 region: CASSPRKMGITDTQYF. The CDR3 DNA reads TGTGCCAGCAGCCCGCGGAAAATGGGGATCACAGATACGCAGTATTTT.

This chain links TRBV4-2 with TRBJ2-3; TRBD2 matches 8 bases. V lost 4 bases and J lost 5; bases outside the gene matches: 11. Germline V gives CDR1 LGHNA, CDR2 YNFKEQ. The length of the CDR3 is 16 residues. The CDR3 spells CASSRAGTSSLDTQYF. DNA for the CDR3: TGTGCCAGCAGCCGCGCGGGGACTAGTTCCCTAGATACGCAGTATTTT.

V gene TRBV27 combines with J gene TRBJ2-7; D is perhaps TRBD1 (5 bases). The CDR3 length is 15 residues. Trimming took off 0 bases at V and 4 bases at J, with 13 bases between the two ends. CDR1 is MNHEY, CDR2 SMNVEV, per germline (reference sequence). CDR3 loop: CASSLSLDTSYEQYF. The CDR3 bases are TGTGCCAGCAGTTTATCGCTGGACACCAGTTACGAGCAGTACTTC.

Written as DNA, the CDR3 is TGTGCCAGCAGTTCCCTCGGGGCTGGGGCCAACGTCCTGACTTTC. It encodes CASSSLGAGANVLTF. The J gene is TRBJ2-6, the V gene TRBV27; a possible D gene is TRBD2 (5 bases). V was cut by 4 bases and J by 2 bases, with 9 bases left in between. Germline V gene data show CDR1 as MNHEY and CDR2 as SMNVEV (reference sequence). This CDR3 has 15 residues.

This clonotype was seen just once. This chain uses TRBV7-2 with TRBJ1-3; D is perhaps TRBD1 (5 bases). V dropped 4 bases and J dropped 4 bases, with 14 bases sitting between them. The CDR3 contains 15 residues. The V gene's germline CDR1 is SGHTA and CDR2 FQGNSA. CDR3 loop: CASSSVGVAGNTIYF. The DNA for the CDR3 is TGTGCCAGCAGCTCCGTGGGGGTTGCAGGAAACACCATATATTTT.

The chain carries TRBV4-3 and TRBJ2-5, with 9 bases matching TRBD2. Trimming cost V 3 bases and J 11 bases; bases outside gene matches: 13. The CDR3 runs to 15 residues. The germline V gene encodes CDR1 LGHNA and CDR2 YSLEER. The CDR3 here is CASSQSTSGYNEQYF. The CDR3 nucleotides read TGCGCCAGCAGCCAGTCGACTAGCGGATACAATGAGCAGTACTTC.

The chain uses TRBV6-1 and TRBJ2-1; 16 bases match TRBD2. Germline lookup yields CDR1 MNHNS and CDR2 SASEGT. V trimming: 5 bases; J trimming: 9 bases; junction bases outside the gene matches: 10. CDR3 size: 17 residues. CDR3 in DNA: TGTGCCAGCAGTCAAGGGACTAGCGGGAGGGGGTATCTTGAGCAGTTCTTC. This sequence encodes CASSQGTSGRGYLEQFF.